Sequencing of this TCR beta chain was carried out in a study of T cells after yellow fever vaccination. General study points: The booster response re-showed most primary clones: around 96% CD4, around 85% CD8. Just a small share of clonotypes turned up in the CD4 compartment as well as the CD8 compartment. It was a weaker secondary response, yet one that peaked faster, at day 5 versus 15.

This clonotype was found many times. Its antigen remains unknown. This CDR3 is built from 11 residues. V was trimmed by 5 bases and J by 6 bases, leaving 9 bases between them. In germline, CDR1 is DFQATT, CDR2 SNEGSKA (reference sequence). TCRdb processed the 5' RACE reads anew with MiXCR; each CDR3 protein has one entry. The sample contains under 400,000 distinct CDR3 sequences, under 14% of which appear only once. The chain combines TRBV20-1 with TRBJ2-3; D gene uncertain. Sequenced material: PBMCs, taken on the day of the first yellow fever vaccination. This TCR came from a man aged 18-30 years who received the YFV17D yellow fever vaccine. DNA of the CDR3: TGCAGTGCTGTGGGGTCGGATACGCAGTATTTT. Translating it yields CSAVGSDTQYF.